One sample yielded the 25 T cell receptor beta chains listed below, sequenced in a study of T cells in localized non-small cell lung cancer. Method: immunoSEQ multiplex PCR; TCRdb's copy keeps in-frame clones and lacks some. The data hold roughly 24,000 clones, with roughly 80% observed a single time. The material sequenced was peripheral blood, taken before any cancer treatment. The receptor source for this set is a man aged 35 to 69 with stage III squamous cell lung carcinoma.

V and J are TRBV5-1 and TRBJ1-2; 8 positions agree with TRBD1. Germline trimming cut 5 bases from V and 5 bases from J; bases unmatched to any gene: 2. The CDR3 is 12 amino acids. Looked up from germline, CDR1 is SGHRS and CDR2 is YFSETQ. The CDR3 region is CASSRTGYGYTF. The DNA of the CDR3 is TGCGCCAGCAGTCGGACAGGGTATGGCTACACCTTC.

This chain connects TRBV19 to TRBJ2-2; the match to TRBD2 covers 9 bases. The CDR3 is made up of 15 amino acids. Germline CDR1 LNHDA, CDR2 SQIVND (reference sequence). V dropped 9 bases and J dropped 1; count of bases not matched to a gene: 6. In DNA, the CDR3 is TGTGCCAGCGGCGGAGCGGGGGGGAACACCGGGGAGCTGTTTTTT. Protein sequence: CASGGAGGNTGELFF.

The chain carries TRBV6-1 and TRBJ2-3; D ambiguous. Germline V gives CDR1 MNHNS, CDR2 SASEGT. Trimming cost V 3 bases and J 5 bases, with 9 bases left between them. The CDR3 covers 13 residues. DNA of the CDR3: TGTGCCAGCAGTGAGTCCAGGAAAGATACGCAGTATTTT. Its protein product is CASSESRKDTQYF.

The chain is built from TRBV6-6 and TRBJ2-6; 8 nucleotides match TRBD2. Germline V gene sequence: CDR1 MNHNY, CDR2 SVGAGI (reference sequence). V gave up 8 bases and J gave up 2 bases; unmatched junction bases: 2. The CDR3 length is 14 residues. DNA for the CDR3: TGTGCCAGCGGACTAGCCGCTGGGGCCAACGTCCTGACTTTC. It yields the protein CASGLAAGANVLTF.

J is TRBJ2-3 and V is TRBV6-4, with D tentatively TRBD2 (5 bases). Trimming removed 4 bases at V and 4 bases at J, with 12 bases between. Per germline, CDR1 MRHNA and CDR2 SNTAGT. This CDR3 is built from 14 residues. CDR3 nucleotides: TGTGCCAGCAGTGGGGTTGAGGGAGCAGATACGCAGTATTTT. Amino acids: CASSGVEGADTQYF.

This clone appeared a single time. The chain couples TRBV5-4 to TRBJ1-1, with 10 bases that match TRBD1. CDR3 size: 15 residues. The germline V gene has CDR1 SGHNT and CDR2 YYREEE (reference sequence). V trimming: 0 bases; J trimming: 1 base; junction bases outside the gene matches: 0. CDR3 in DNA: TGTGCCAGCAGCTTGGGGACAGGGGGGAACACTGAAGCTTTCTTT. It translates to CASSLGTGGNTEAFF.

The chain recombines TRBV6-1 with TRBJ1-5; no clear D gene. The CDR3 runs to 15 residues. V shed 2 bases and J shed 6 bases, with 14 bases lying between them. Germline values: CDR1 MNHNS, CDR2 SASEGT. This CDR3 is CASSESAARSQPQHF. In DNA, the CDR3 is TGTGCCAGCAGTGAATCGGCAGCCAGGAGTCAGCCCCAGCATTTT.

This rearrangement joins TRBV5-1 to TRBJ2-7, with D perhaps TRBD2 (6 bases). Germline-derived CDR1 and CDR2 are SGHRS and YFSETQ. The CDR3 spans 18 residues. V was pared by 0 bases and J by 6 bases, with 25 bases between. CDR3 loop: CASSLGGLVGGALSEQYF. CDR3 in DNA: TGCGCCAGCAGCTTGGGCGGCCTCGTCGGGGGAGCTTTAAGCGAGCAGTACTTC.

The gene calls are TRBV11-2 and TRBJ1-1; D perhaps matches TRBD1 (5 bases). Trimming took 5 bases from V and 6 from J, leaving 16 bases between them. This CDR3 has 14 residues. In germline, CDR1 is SGHAT, CDR2 FQNNGV. The CDR3 spells CASSQGWGIPEAFF. The CDR3 nucleotides are TGTGCCAGCAGCCAGGGTTGGGGGATCCCTGAAGCTTTCTTT.

Only a few counts were recorded for this clone. The CDR3 protein is CASSLEGGSGSHEQYF. The CDR3 DNA follows: TGTGCCAGCAGCTTGGAAGGTGGTAGCGGGAGCCACGAGCAGTACTTC. V usage is TRBV5-4 and J usage is TRBJ2-7; 9 bases map to TRBD2. This CDR3 spans 16 amino acids. Germline V CDR1 and CDR2: SGHNT, YYREEE (reference sequence). V was pared by 0 bases and J by 5 bases, with 9 bases of the junction left unmatched. Variable domain in full (rest from reference TRBV5-4 and TRBJ2-7): ETGVTQSPTHLIKTRGQQVTLRCSSQSGHNTVSWYQQALGQGPQFIFQYYREEENGRGNFPPRFSGLQFPNYSSELNVNALELDDSALYLCASSLEGGSGSHEQYFGPGTRLTVT.

This clone was detected only a few times. The chain uses TRBV11-2 and TRBJ1-1, with 9 nucleotides matching TRBD1. With V trimmed by 5 bases and J by 7 bases, 8 bases remained unmatched. Germline V gives CDR1 SGHAT, CDR2 FQNNGV. The CDR3 extends over 14 amino acids. CDR3 nucleotide sequence: TGTGCCAGCAGCCGAACGACAGGGGGAGTTGAAGCTTTCTTT. Translated: CASSRTTGGVEAFF.

The table lists this clone with a count of one. The chain is built from TRBV19 and TRBJ2-4, with D tentatively TRBD1 (5 bases). Germline CDR1 is LNHDA and CDR2 is SQIVND (reference sequence). V was clipped by 1 base and J by 0 bases, with 10 bases between them. This CDR3 region has 16 residues. CDR3 bases: TGTGCCAGTAGTATAGGGCAGGGATTAGCCAAAAACATTCAGTACTTC. This sequence encodes CASSIGQGLAKNIQYF.

The chain uses TRBV5-4 and TRBJ1-4, with D tentatively TRBD1 (5 bases). CDR3 size: 13 residues. Germline values: CDR1 SGHNT, CDR2 YYREEE (reference sequence). Trimming removed 9 bases from V and 5 bases from J, with 14 bases in between. Written as DNA, the CDR3 is TGTGCCACCGGGGACCGGCAGAATGAAAAACTGTTTTTT. It yields the protein CATGDRQNEKLFF. The whole variable domain, remainder taken from reference TRBV5-4 and TRBJ1-4, is ETGVTQSPTHLIKTRGQQVTLRCSSQSGHNTVSWYQQALGQGPQFIFQYYREEENGRGNFPPRFSGLQFPNYSSELNVNALELDDSALYLCATGDRQNEKLFFGSGTQLSVL.

The V gene is TRBV19, the J gene TRBJ2-5; 7 nucleotides match TRBD1. The V gene's germline CDR1 is LNHDA and CDR2 SQIVND (reference sequence). Germline trimming cut 1 base from V and 2 bases from J; bases unmatched to any gene: 7. The CDR3 is 16 amino acids. The CDR3 sequence: CASSIGRQGTQETQYF. The CDR3 DNA follows: TGTGCCAGTAGTATAGGACGACAGGGCACTCAAGAGACCCAGTACTTC. The full variable domain, completed using reference TRBV19 and TRBJ2-5, is DGGITQSPKYLFRKEGQNVTLSCEQNLNHDAMYWYRQDPGQGLRLIYYSQIVNDFQKGDIAEGYSVSREKKESFPLTVTSAQKNPTAFYLCASSIGRQGTQETQYFGPGTRLLVL.

Concerning this clone itself: At one end, the junction sequence differs from germline, possibly due to a read error. The chain uses TRBV6-1 and TRBJ2-2; maybe TRBD1 (5 bases). Looked up from germline, CDR1 is MNHNS and CDR2 is SASEGT. There are 15 residues in the CDR3. CDR3 loop: CASREGVGNTGELFF. DNA for the CDR3: TGTGCCAGCAGAGAAGGGGTCGGGAACACCGGGGAGCTGTTTTTT.

The chain employs TRBV6-5 and TRBJ2-3, with D perhaps matching TRBD1 or TRBD2 (6 bases each). Per germline, CDR1 MNHEY and CDR2 SVGAGI. This CDR3 comprises 15 residues. V dropped 2 bases and J dropped 2 bases, with 11 bases sitting between them. The CDR3 DNA sequence: TGTGCCAGCAGTTACGGGGGCGGGATCACAGATACGCAGTATTTT. It codes for CASSYGGGITDTQYF.

This clone was seen once. The CDR3 protein is CASSQVLTTNTQYF. In nucleotides, the CDR3 is TGTGCCAGCAGCCAAGTTTTGACAACAAATACGCAGTATTTT. V gene TRBV14 combines with J gene TRBJ2-3, with D hard to call. The CDR3 is made up of 14 amino acids. The V end was cut by 1 base, the J end by 7 bases, with 12 bases between. Germline-derived CDR1 and CDR2 are SGHDN and FVKESK.

DNA for the CDR3: TGTGCCAGCAGGGAGGGTTGGGTTTACAATGAGCAGTTCTTC. Encoded protein: CASREGWVYNEQFF. The chain recombines TRBV7-9 with TRBJ2-1, with D possibly TRBD2 on 6 matching bases. Trimming removed 6 bases at V and 4 bases at J, with 13 bases between. The V gene's germline CDR1 is SEHNR and CDR2 FQNEAQ (reference sequence). CDR3 length: 14 amino acids. The whole variable domain, remainder taken from reference TRBV7-9 and TRBJ2-1, is DTGVSQNPRHKITKRGQNVTFRCDPISEHNRLYWYRQTLGQGPEFLTYFQNEAQLEKSRLLSDRFSAERPKGSFSTLEIQRTEQGDSAMYLCASREGWVYNEQFFGPGTRLTVL.

The chain uses TRBV7-8 and TRBJ2-1, with TRBD2 identical over 11 bases. Unmatched junction bases numbered 12, after V lost 5 bases and J lost 9 bases. Germline loops: CDR1 SGHVS, CDR2 FQNEAQ. This CDR3 comprises 16 residues. CDR3 amino acids: CASSPELAGAAREQFF. CDR3 coding DNA: TGTGCCAGCAGCCCCGAACTAGCGGGGGCAGCTCGTGAGCAGTTCTTC.

J is TRBJ2-2 and V is TRBV2; tentative D call: TRBD2 (5 bases). Looked up from germline, CDR1 is SNHLY and CDR2 is FYNNEI. CDR3 length: 11 residues. The germline V and J ends were trimmed by 7 bases and 6 bases, with 6 bases remaining between them. The CDR3 region has the DNA TGTGCCAGCATCGGGGCCGGGGAGCTGTTTTTT. This translates into CASIGAGELFF.

The V gene is TRBV30, the J gene TRBJ2-1; 12 bases agree with TRBD2. Unmatched junction bases numbered 9, after V lost 0 bases and J lost 9 bases. This CDR3 contains 16 residues. Looked up from germline, CDR1 is GTSNPN and CDR2 is SVGIG (reference sequence). CDR3 nucleotide sequence: TGTGCCTGGAGTGTACCCAGACTAGCGGGAGAAACTGAGCAGTTCTTC. Translating gives CAWSVPRLAGETEQFF.

The chain links TRBV4-1 to TRBJ2-1; 16 bases fit TRBD2. In germline, CDR1 is MGHRA, CDR2 YSYEKL. The CDR3 extends over 15 amino acids. Unmatched junction bases numbered 2, after V lost 4 bases and J lost 8 bases. CDR3 bases: TGCGCCAGCAGCCGGGGACTAGCGGGAGGGTATGAGCAGTTCTTC. Protein sequence: CASSRGLAGGYEQFF.

The V call is TRBV9, the J call TRBJ2-6; D call uncertain. Trimming left V 3 bases short and J 0 bases short, with 7 bases between. Per the germline V gene, CDR1 is SGDLS and CDR2 is YYNGEE. CDR3 length: 15 residues. CDR3 DNA: TGTGCCAGCAGCGAACAGAGCTCTGGGGCCAACGTCCTGACTTTC. It codes for CASSEQSSGANVLTF.

The CDR3 region is CASSLIGFANTGELFF. CDR3 DNA: TGTGCCAGCAGTTTAATTGGGTTCGCGAACACCGGGGAGCTGTTTTTT. This chain connects TRBV27 to TRBJ2-2; no reliable D call. V was cut by 2 bases and J by 0 bases, with 10 bases left in between. CDR3 size: 16 residues. CDR1 and CDR2 from the germline V gene are MNHEY and SMNVEV (reference sequence).

The rearrangement links TRBV6-1 to TRBJ2-7, with D unclear. CDR1 and CDR2 from the germline V gene are MNHNS and SASEGT. V was trimmed by 4 bases and J by 6 bases, leaving 16 bases between them. The CDR3 consists of 14 residues. CDR3 in DNA: TGTGCCAGCAGTGTGGATTCCTTTCGGGTCGAGCAGTACGTC. It encodes CASSVDSFRVEQYV.